This TCR beta chain was recovered during a study of shared clonotypes between healthy human individuals (dated by TCRdb to 2018 to 2021). About the investigation overall: Three men and a couple of women, aged 18 to 49 years, made up the cohort. Per donor, three plates each were used for CD4 naive and CD4 memory, two for CD8 naive, and one for CD8 memory. To estimate repertoire size and how much clonotypes are shared between individuals, the study performed deep sequencing of blood TCR repertoires from roughly five healthy adults. Libraries were prepared and TCR repertoires were sequenced by different laboratories using diverse techniques, in order to increase sequencing depth and limit assay-specific biases. Leukapheresis yielded between about 0.9 and 8.9 billion PBMCs per donor.

Including the terminal cysteine and phenylalanine, the CDR3 comprises 14 residues. Only the CDR3 region is kept as DNA, spanning 42 bases read in frame from base 1. Trimming takes 5 bases from V and 2 bases from J, and the germline ends sit 11 bases apart. As encoded in the germline V gene, CDR1 is MGHRA while CDR2 is YSYEKL. Details on this clone: The antigen this receptor binds is unknown. No much larger clone is present one base from it, and per-base qualities are unavailable.

Using the deep immunoSEQ assay, TCR CDR3 regions were amplified from genomic DNA by multiplex PCR. Genomic DNA extracted from each cell subset was distributed evenly over all wells of several immunoSEQ 96-well plates, and each plate served as one replicate. For sorted subsets, 200 to 250 ng of genomic DNA, equivalent to some 30,000 T cell genomes, went into each replicate PCR. Purified libraries were measured with a Qubit 3.0 fluorometer, size-checked on a Bioanalyzer 2100, and measured again with the KAPA Library Quantification kit. Every immunoSEQ 96-well plate was sequenced on a separate single-read 150-cycle Illumina NextSeq 550 flow cell. The source study handled its data this way. The immunoSEQ output contained only junctional sequences without quality scores, so filtering could not match that applied to full-length reads. To assign V/J genes and CDR3, sequences were annotated against IMGT germline references using PyIR, a Python wrapper for IgBLAST v1.9. Reads with weak V/J assignments (E-value above 1e-6), missing CDR3, stop codons, out-of-frame junctions, or ambiguous translated residues were removed. V3J clonotypes were defined as sequences sharing an identical inferred V gene, J gene, and CDR3 amino acid sequence. To compute the percentage overlap between repertoires, the number of shared unique clonotypes was divided by the size of the smaller repertoire. Repertoire richness was assessed with RTK rarefaction, the Chao1 estimator, and Recon v2.1 estimates of unobserved clonotypes. OLGA was used to compute generation probabilities for all TCRbeta clonotypes that the gDNA method yielded from a few donors. This immuneACCESS table, as held by TCRdb, lists in-frame sequences with V and J called but not all clones. Of the missing ones, under half trace to an unresolved V gene in checked studies; the others have no known cause. The V and J calls and clone size were taken over from that table, and D and trimming were inferred from the DNA. This sample holds about 700,000 clones; around 72% were observed only once. Around 1.6% of the sample goes to the ten largest clones.

Findings and caveats that apply to the study as a whole: The genetic and exposure-history diversity represented was limited by the small number of donors. Even with the large sequencing depth, rarefaction of the sorted-subset datasets indicated that sequencing was incomplete. Clonotypes shared by all four sorted-subset donors showed higher generation probabilities than non-shared clonotypes. Naive subsets generally had larger estimated clonotype richness than memory subsets. Only blood was sampled, and tissue TCR repertoires likely differ from those in blood. Across a handful of donors, 5% to 6% of naive CD4, approximately 3.6% of naive CD8, under 2.5% of memory CD4, and roughly 0.4% of memory CD8 clonotypes were shared. Pairwise subsampling indicated that sequencing depth was expected to affect the degree of clonotype sharing among donors.

The donors were healthy, HIV-negative adults who had no recently reported acute infections or vaccinations. All donors were Caucasian adults living in Nashville, Tennessee, USA. CD4+ T cells were enriched by magnetic negative selection; naive cells were then positively selected on CD45RA, and the negative fraction formed the memory subset. After blood collection by leukapheresis, PBMCs were isolated using Ficoll-Histopaque density gradient centrifugation and then cryopreserved in the vapor phase of liquid nitrogen. Analytical flow cytometry was used to check the purity and quantity of every magnetically sorted T cell population. From each sorted fraction, genomic DNA was isolated and quantified by UV absorbance on a Nanodrop 2000c.

The V gene is TRBV4-1 and the J gene is TRBJ2-3; confidence is insufficient to name the D gene. The sequence derives from a woman aged 30 to 39 in good health. The sequencing sample was made of memory CD4+ T cells sorted from blood. Interpreted using the paper, the cell subset or site label stands for: CD45RA-negative fraction. The nucleotides read TGCGCCAGCAGCTTACAAGACAACACAGATACGCAGTATTTT. Translated, this gives CASSLQDNTDTQYF.